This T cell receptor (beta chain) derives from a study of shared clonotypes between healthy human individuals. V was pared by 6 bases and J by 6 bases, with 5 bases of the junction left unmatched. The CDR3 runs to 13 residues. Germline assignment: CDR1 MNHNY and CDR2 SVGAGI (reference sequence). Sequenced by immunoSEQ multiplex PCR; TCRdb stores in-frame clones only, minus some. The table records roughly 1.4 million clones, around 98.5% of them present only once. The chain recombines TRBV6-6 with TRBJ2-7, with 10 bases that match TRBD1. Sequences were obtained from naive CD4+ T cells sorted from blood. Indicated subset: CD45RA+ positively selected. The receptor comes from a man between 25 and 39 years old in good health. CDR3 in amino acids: CASRWGQGTEQYF. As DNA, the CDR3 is TGTGCCAGCAGGTGGGGACAGGGGACCGAGCAGTACTTC.